Presented here are 24 T cell receptor beta chains from one specimen sequenced in a study of vaccination effects on CD4 cells after COVID-19. Sequencing used immunoSEQ multiplex PCR; TCRdb keeps in-frame clones, though not all of them. Of around 69,000 clones in the sample, over 70% were seen once. Before sequencing, viral peptide pools were used by the ViraFEST assay to expand antigen-specific CD4+ T cells. The culture ran for less than 12 days, and then CD4+ T cells were isolated. Subjects were given two BNT162b2 or mRNA-1273 vaccine doses. The antigens these receptors bind are not known. The input for sequencing was CD4+ T cells from PBMCs cultured with HCoV-229E spike peptides, taken after COVID-19 vaccination. Every receptor here comes from a human donor who received a COVID-19 vaccine.

This chain joins TRBV6-1 and TRBJ1-5; D possibly corresponds to TRBD1 (6 bases). Germline CDR1 reads MNHNS; CDR2 reads SASEGT. V gave up 0 bases and J gave up 0 bases, with 24 bases separating them. The CDR3 covers 21 residues. This CDR3 reads CASSEARGQGISFFSNQPQHF. The CDR3 coding sequence is TGTGCCAGCAGTGAAGCACGGGGTCAGGGGATTTCTTTCTTTAGCAATCAGCCCCAGCATTTT.

The genes are TRBV24-1 and TRBJ1-3; TRBD1 aligns across 7 bases. V was pared by 4 bases and J by 0 bases, with 5 bases of the junction left unmatched. The length of the CDR3 is 16 residues. CDR1 and CDR2 (germline): KGHDR, SFDVKD. CDR3 in DNA: TGTGCCACCAGTGAAGGGGACAGCTTCTCTGGAAACACCATATATTTT. Protein product: CATSEGDSFSGNTIYF.

The rearrangement joins TRBV18 to TRBJ1-1; 9 bases agree with TRBD1. V shed 4 bases, J shed 5 bases, and the junction held 8 bases outside the gene matches. Germline CDR1 KGHSH, CDR2 LQKENI. The CDR3 is 15 amino acids. CDR3 nucleotide sequence: TGTGCCAGCTCACGAGGACAGGGGCATGAGACTGAAGCTTTCTTT. This gives the protein CASSRGQGHETEAFF.

The V gene is TRBV2, the J gene TRBJ1-1; D call uncertain. Between the trimmed V and J ends, which lost 6 bases and 5 bases, there was a span of 10 bases. The germline CDR1 and CDR2 sequences are SNHLY and FYNNEI. This CDR3 contains 12 residues. CDR3 residues: CASSHSGTEAFF. The CDR3 nucleotides read TGTGCCAGCAGCCACAGTGGAACTGAAGCTTTCTTT.

The chain employs TRBV6-5 and TRBJ2-3; D gene unclear. CDR1 and CDR2 (germline): MNHEY, SVGAGI. The V and J ends lost 0 bases and 0 bases respectively, with 10 bases between them. This CDR3 is 16 amino acids long. CDR3: CASSYSTVFSTDTQYF. CDR3 nucleotides: TGTGCCAGCAGTTACTCGACGGTCTTTAGCACAGATACGCAGTATTTT.

This clone turned up a few times. This chain links TRBV28 with TRBJ1-1, with D tentatively TRBD1 (5 bases). This CDR3 has 13 residues. Germline loops: CDR1 MDHEN, CDR2 SYDVKM. V was trimmed by 6 bases and J by 4 bases, leaving 12 bases between them. The CDR3 loop reads CASRKGLTTEAFF. CDR3 nucleotides: TGTGCCAGCAGAAAGGGGTTGACCACTGAAGCTTTCTTT. The entire variable domain, with the rest obtained from reference TRBV28 and TRBJ1-1, is as follows: DVKVTQSSRYLVKRTGEKVFLECVQDMDHENMFWYRQDPGLGLRLIYFSYDVKMKEKGDIPEGYSVSREKKERFSLILESASTNQTSMYLCASRKGLTTEAFFGQGTRLTVV.

The rearrangement uses TRBV10-3 and TRBJ1-5; 7 nucleotides line up with TRBD1. Germline values: CDR1 ENHRY, CDR2 SYGVKD. J gave up 5 bases and V 5 bases, and 3 bases lay outside the gene matches. The CDR3 has 13 residues. The CDR3 loop is CAISPDRDQPQHF. The CDR3 DNA follows: TGTGCCATCAGTCCTGACAGGGATCAGCCCCAGCATTTT.

V and J are TRBV2 and TRBJ2-1; no clear D. The ends were cut back, 2 bases at V and 6 bases at J, with 8 bases in the middle. The CDR3 is 13 amino acids. Germline values: CDR1 SNHLY, CDR2 FYNNEI. CDR3 sequence reads: CASSESGINEQFF. The CDR3 DNA reads TGTGCCAGCAGTGAATCTGGGATCAATGAGCAGTTCTTC. The complete variable domain, with remaining parts taken from reference TRBV2 and TRBJ2-1, reads EPEVTQTPSHQVTQMGQEVILRCVPISNHLYFYWYRQILGQKVEFLVSFYNNEISEKSEIFDDQFSVERPDGSNFTLKIRSTKLEDSAMYFCASSESGINEQFFGPGTRLTVL.

A single count supports this clone. J is TRBJ1-6 and V is TRBV9; weak D call: TRBD1 (5 bases). The CDR3 has 18 residues. V was shortened by 3 bases and J by 0 bases, with 16 bases between the two germline ends. Germline V gives CDR1 SGDLS, CDR2 YYNGEE. The CDR3 DNA reads as TGTGCCAGCAGCGCGACAGAAGATGCAAGCTCCTATAATTCACCCCTCCACTTT. Its translation is CASSATEDASSYNSPLHF. The complete variable domain, with remaining parts taken from reference TRBV9 and TRBJ1-6, reads DSGVTQTPKHLITATGQRVTLRCSPRSGDLSVYWYQQSLDQGLQFLIQYYNGEERAKGNILERFSAQQFPDLHSELNLSSLELGDSALYFCASSATEDASSYNSPLHFGNGTRLTVT.

The chain carries TRBV6-5 and TRBJ2-3, with D uncertain. There are 14 residues in the CDR3. Trimming removed 1 base from V and 0 bases from J, with 5 bases in between. CDR1 MNHEY and CDR2 SVGAGI come from the germline V gene. The CDR3: CASSYLDSTDTQYF. The DNA for the CDR3 is TGTGCCAGCAGTTACTTGGACAGCACAGATACGCAGTATTTT.

This clone was seen more than once but under ten times. This chain uses TRBV5-8 with TRBJ2-2, with D hard to call. The CDR3 has 15 residues. Germline V CDR1 and CDR2: SGHTS, YDEGEE. V was clipped by 4 bases and J by 0 bases, with 10 bases between them. CDR3 DNA: TGTGCCAGCAGCGGCGGACGGACGAACACCGGGGAGCTGTTTTTT. Translation gives CASSGGRTNTGELFF.

The CDR3 protein is CASSLGTSGYEQYV. CDR3 DNA sequence: TGCGCCAGCAGCTTGGGGACTAGCGGCTACGAGCAGTACGTC. This chain uses TRBV5-1 with TRBJ2-7, with TRBD2 matching over 10 bases. Germline V gives CDR1 SGHRS, CDR2 YFSETQ. The CDR3 has 14 amino acids. V shed 0 bases and J 3 bases; nucleotides not matched to a gene: 0.

The chain is built from TRBV5-6 and TRBJ1-6; 7 nucleotides match TRBD1. With 4 bases clipped from V and 10 bases from J, the junction kept 11 bases outside the gene matches. This CDR3 contains 15 residues. Germline loops: CDR1 SGHDT, CDR2 YYEEEE. The CDR3 DNA sequence: TGTGCCAGCAGCACAGGACAGGCACCGAGGTCACCCCTCCACTTT. This sequence encodes CASSTGQAPRSPLHF. Variable domain in full (rest from reference TRBV5-6 and TRBJ1-6): DAGVTQSPTHLIKTRGQQVTLRCSPKSGHDTVSWYQQALGQGPQFIFQYYEEEERQRGNFPDRFSGHQFPNYSSELNVNALLLGDSALYLCASSTGQAPRSPLHFGNGTRLTVT.

This chain uses TRBV9 with TRBJ1-5, with D hard to call. Between the trimmed V and J ends, which lost 7 bases and 1 base, there was a span of 15 bases. The CDR3 covers 15 residues. In germline, CDR1 is SGDLS, CDR2 YYNGEE. The chain's CDR3 is CASDPFPGSNQPQHF. The CDR3 nucleotides are TGTGCCAGCGATCCGTTCCCGGGGAGCAATCAGCCCCAGCATTTT.

In this sample, this clone turned up a few times. The chain joins TRBV30 to TRBJ1-2, with TRBD1 as a possible D gene (5 bases). The V and J ends lost 2 bases and 7 bases respectively, with 14 bases between them. The CDR3 covers 13 residues. The germline V gene encodes CDR1 GTSNPN and CDR2 SVGIG (reference sequence). The CDR3 here is CAWSFETGGGYTF. CDR3 sequence (DNA): TGTGCCTGGAGTTTCGAGACGGGGGGTGGCTACACCTTC.

The rearrangement links TRBV30 to TRBJ1-1; no clear D gene. CDR1 is GTSNPN, CDR2 SVGIG, per germline (reference sequence). V lost 3 bases and J lost 8, with 13 bases in between. The CDR3 runs to 12 residues. This CDR3 reads CAWSAGPLEAFF. DNA for the CDR3: TGTGCCTGGAGCGCAGGCCCCCTAGAAGCTTTCTTT.

The V call is TRBV28, the J call TRBJ1-2; no firm D call. The CDR3 covers 11 residues. V shed 4 bases and J shed 8 bases, with 8 bases lying between them. CDR1 and CDR2 (germline): MDHEN, SYDVKM. CDR3 DNA sequence: TGTGCCAGCAGTTCGTTCCGGGGCTACACCTTC. This codes for CASSSFRGYTF.

The V gene is TRBV2, the J gene TRBJ2-3; 11 bases fit TRBD2. This CDR3 has 15 residues. Germline loops: CDR1 SNHLY, CDR2 FYNNEI. The trim removed 7 bases at V and 0 bases at J, leaving 3 bases unmatched. The CDR3 is CASKTSGSSTDTQYF. CDR3 in DNA: TGTGCCAGCAAAACTAGCGGGAGTAGCACAGATACGCAGTATTTT.

The chain couples TRBV15 to TRBJ2-3; a weak D match, TRBD2 (6 bases). CDR1 is LNHNV, CDR2 YYDKDF, per germline (reference sequence). V was trimmed by 8 bases and J by 2 bases, leaving 17 bases between them. This CDR3 is 15 amino acids long. CDR3 residues: CATLNRGSATDTQYF. DNA of the CDR3: TGTGCCACCTTAAACCGGGGGTCCGCCACAGATACGCAGTATTTT.

This clone was seen a single time. This sequence joins TRBV9 and TRBJ1-4; 9 bases agree with TRBD1. The germline V gene has CDR1 SGDLS and CDR2 YYNGEE. The CDR3 covers 15 residues. Trimming at V came to 3 bases and at J to 8 bases, leaving 8 bases not matched to a gene. CDR3 in amino acids: CASSADRGLVEKLFF. DNA of the CDR3: TGTGCCAGCAGCGCTGACAGGGGGTTGGTAGAAAAACTGTTTTTT.

V and J are TRBV12-3 or TRBV12-4 and TRBJ2-3; D not resolved. The CDR3 covers 13 residues. V was trimmed by 5 bases and J by 6 bases, leaving 12 bases between them. The CDR3 reads CASSRNRWDTQYF. The CDR3 DNA reads as TGTGCCAGCAGTCGAAATCGATGGGATACGCAGTATTTT.

The chain links TRBV28 to TRBJ2-1; 7 bases map to TRBD1. CDR3 length: 17 residues. The germline gives CDR1 MDHEN, CDR2 SYDVKM. The V segment lost 6 bases and the J segment 0 bases; nucleotides outside the gene matches: 11. Here the CDR3 DNA reads TGTGCCAGCAGGCGGACAGGTCGTCATTCCTCCTACAATGAGCAGTTCTTC. Its translation is CASRRTGRHSSYNEQFF.

This clone was counted a few times. V usage is TRBV10-3 and J usage is TRBJ1-1; 10 positions match TRBD1. The CDR3 sequence is 14 residues long. Germline CDR1 and CDR2: ENHRY and SYGVKD. V shed 10 bases, J shed 1 base, and the junction held 6 bases outside the gene matches. The chain's CDR3 is CATGTGDGNTEAFF. The CDR3 DNA reads as TGTGCCACAGGGACAGGGGACGGGAACACTGAAGCTTTCTTT.

This chain connects TRBV7-2 to TRBJ2-3; D gene unclear. The germline V and J ends were trimmed by 2 bases and 3 bases, with 6 bases remaining between them. Germline-derived CDR1 and CDR2 are SGHTA and FQGNSA. The length of the CDR3 is 13 residues. The CDR3 region is CASSLSYTDTQYF. In DNA form, the CDR3 reads TGTGCCAGCAGCTTATCTTATACAGATACGCAGTATTTT.